This T cell receptor beta chain was retrieved from a study of graft-versus-host responses after intestinal transplantation. V was trimmed by 0 bases and J by 4 bases, leaving 4 bases between them. The germline CDR1 and CDR2 sequences are MGHRA and YSYEKL. The CDR3 length is 13 residues. A remark on this clone: The antigen is unknown.

Study-level findings and limits: Present in recipient marrow, GvH clones included some that appeared first in ileum or blood.

Using immunoSEQ multiplex PCR, the repertoire was profiled, and TCRdb retains in-frame clones only, with some absent. The sample gives around 120,000 clones, around 96% of which show up once; 3% to 4% is in the top ten. This material consisted of unstimulated CD8+ T cells sorted from spleen or lymph node cells, taken before intestinal transplant. The J gene is TRBJ2-1, the V gene TRBV4-1; D unresolved. This clonotype was sampled from a human donor who received an intestinal transplant. The CDR3 loop is CASSQEGYNEQFF. CDR3 nucleotide sequence: TGCGCCAGCAGCCAAGAAGGATACAATGAGCAGTTCTTC.